This record looks at one TCR beta chain sequence and its context. One end of the junction fails to match germline, which may point to a read error. CDR3 length equals 20 residues. Germline CDR1 SGHVS, CDR2 FQNEAQ. The sample originates from a study of T cell repertoires in cytomegalovirus infection. Study-wide background: Indicated by public TCR beta signatures were CMV infection and matching HLA type.

TCRdb analysed the reads with MiXCR anew, one entry per CDR3 protein. The sample lists around 450,000 distinct CDR3 sequences, approximately 31% occurring once. Source material: PBMCs. The TCR comes from a human donor in good health (CMV status not recorded). Some clones in this sample may be carry-over from other donors' samples. The chain combines TRBV7-8 with TRBJ1-1; 8 bases agree with TRBD1. CDR3 amino acids: CDSSLVVGAGGRRRETEAFF. CDR3 DNA: TGTGACAGCAGCTTAGTTGTAGGGGCAGGGGGCCGGCGAAGGGAAACTGAAGCGTTCTTT.